The 3 T cell receptor beta chains below all came from one sample that was sequenced in a study of T cell repertoires in cytomegalovirus infection. TCRdb itself ran the reads through MiXCR, one entry per CDR3 protein. The sample yields 650,000 to 900,000 distinct CDR3 sequences, 30% to 35% seen once. The antigens these receptors bind are not known. The starting material was cultured CD8+ T cells from PBMCs, obtained from culture after CMV antigen stimulation. All receptors come from a human donor in good health (CMV status not recorded). Some clones in this sample may be carry-over from other donors' samples.

The chain has TRBV23-1 and TRBJ2-2; 8 bases agree with TRBD2. TRBV23-1 counts as an open reading frame of uncertain function. J lost 7 bases, V lost 2 bases, and 6 bases had no gene match. The CDR3 has 15 amino acids. Here the CDR3 reads CASSQRAGAGGELFF. CDR3 bases: TGCGCCAGCAGTCAAAGAGCGGGGGCCGGCGGGGAGCTGTTTTTT.

This rearrangement joins TRBV6-2 or TRBV6-3 to TRBJ2-1; D is possibly TRBD2 (5 bases). Germline assignment: CDR1 MNHEY and CDR2 SVGEGT. This CDR3 is built from 13 residues. V gave up 10 bases and J gave up 8 bases, with 18 bases separating them. Written as DNA, the CDR3 is TGTGCCACCTTAAGGGTAGGAGGCCATGAGCAGTTCTTC. It translates to CATLRVGGHEQFF.

On this clonotype itself: An end of the junction differs from the germline gene, which may be a read error. The chain recombines TRBV7-6 with TRBJ1-6; the D is unclear. This CDR3 has 12 residues. CDR1 is SGHVS and CDR2 is FNYEAQ in the germline V gene. CDR3 residues: CANSLYDSPLHF. The CDR3 coding sequence is TGTGCCAACAGCTTATACGATTCACCCCTCCACTTT. Supplemented by reference TRBV7-6 and TRBJ1-6, the full variable domain reads GAGVSQSPRYKVTKRGQDVALRCDPISGHVSLYWYRQALGQGPEFLTYFNYEAQQDKSGLPNDRFSAERPEGSISTLTIQRTEQRDSAMYRCANSLYDSPLHFGNGTRLTVT.